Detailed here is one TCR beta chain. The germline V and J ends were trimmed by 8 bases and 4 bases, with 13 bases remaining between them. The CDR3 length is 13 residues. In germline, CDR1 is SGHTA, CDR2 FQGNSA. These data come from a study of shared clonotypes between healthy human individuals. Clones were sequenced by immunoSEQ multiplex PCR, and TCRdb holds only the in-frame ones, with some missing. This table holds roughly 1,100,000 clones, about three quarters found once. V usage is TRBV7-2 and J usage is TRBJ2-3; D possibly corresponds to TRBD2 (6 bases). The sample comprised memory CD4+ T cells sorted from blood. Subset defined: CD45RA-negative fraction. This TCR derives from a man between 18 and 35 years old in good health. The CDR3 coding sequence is TGTGCCAGCCCAGACTGGGGGGCAGATACGCAGTATTTT. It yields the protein CASPDWGADTQYF.